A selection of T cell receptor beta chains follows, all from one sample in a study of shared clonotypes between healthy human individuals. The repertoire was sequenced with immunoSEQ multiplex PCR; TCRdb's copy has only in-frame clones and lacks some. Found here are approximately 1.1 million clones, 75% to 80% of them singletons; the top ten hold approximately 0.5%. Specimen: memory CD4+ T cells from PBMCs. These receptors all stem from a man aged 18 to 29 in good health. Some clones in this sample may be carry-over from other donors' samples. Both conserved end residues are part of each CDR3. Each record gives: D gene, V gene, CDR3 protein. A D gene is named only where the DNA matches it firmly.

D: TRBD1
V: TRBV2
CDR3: CASTVNRGSYNEQFF

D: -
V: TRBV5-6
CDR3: CASSPGTEIYEQYF

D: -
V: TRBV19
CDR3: CASSIGPGTTYGYTF

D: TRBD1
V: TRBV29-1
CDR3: CSVTGVSNTEAFF

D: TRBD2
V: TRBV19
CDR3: CASSTAGGIIGELFF

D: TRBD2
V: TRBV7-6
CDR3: CASSRTRYNEQFF

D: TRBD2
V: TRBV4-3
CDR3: CASSQDPRGGRETQYF

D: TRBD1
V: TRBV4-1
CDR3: CASSRLDREDGELFF

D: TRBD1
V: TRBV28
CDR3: CASRTGDSNQPQHF

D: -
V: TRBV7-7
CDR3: CASSPVGAHTEAFF

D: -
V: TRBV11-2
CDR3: CASSLDLWQGNYGYTF

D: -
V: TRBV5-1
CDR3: CASSLVAGVGETQYF

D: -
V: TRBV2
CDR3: CASSGQYTDTQYF

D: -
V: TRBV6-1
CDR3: CASSPGRYGTQYF

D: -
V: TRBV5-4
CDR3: CASSSTAETYYEQYF

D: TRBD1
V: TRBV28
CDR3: CASSSYWTGGNEQYF

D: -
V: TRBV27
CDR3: CASIVPISYEQYF

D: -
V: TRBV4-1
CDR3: CASSQGLWGEAFF

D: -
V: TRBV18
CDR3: CASSQSTANTEAFF

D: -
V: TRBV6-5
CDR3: CASASPGNTGELFF

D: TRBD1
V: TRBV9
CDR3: CASSADRLNEKLFF

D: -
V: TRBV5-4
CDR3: CASSLERGNNEKLFF

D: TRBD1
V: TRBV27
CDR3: CASSFRQGVGGYTF

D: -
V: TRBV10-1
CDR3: CASSEDRFTEAFF

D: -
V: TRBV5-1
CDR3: CASSLGAQSSYNEQFF

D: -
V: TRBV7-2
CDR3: CASTPQWGPGQPQHF

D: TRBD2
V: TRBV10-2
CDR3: CASQPYLAGANEQFF

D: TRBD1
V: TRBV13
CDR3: CASSNKPGQQAFF

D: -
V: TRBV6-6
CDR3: CASSNPPGEQYF

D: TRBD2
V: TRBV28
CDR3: CASSFGGVRAAKNIQYF

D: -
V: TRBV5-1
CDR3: CASSLYNEQFF

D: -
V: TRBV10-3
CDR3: CAISEQRLGETQYF

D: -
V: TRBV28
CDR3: CASSPPRVGVYGYTF

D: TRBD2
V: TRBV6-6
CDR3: CASSTSGSSEQFF

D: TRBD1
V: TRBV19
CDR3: CASSPRDREINYGYTF

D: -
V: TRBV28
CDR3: CASSLIGVTEAFF

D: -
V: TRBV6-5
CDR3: CASSRAGSHPYEQYF